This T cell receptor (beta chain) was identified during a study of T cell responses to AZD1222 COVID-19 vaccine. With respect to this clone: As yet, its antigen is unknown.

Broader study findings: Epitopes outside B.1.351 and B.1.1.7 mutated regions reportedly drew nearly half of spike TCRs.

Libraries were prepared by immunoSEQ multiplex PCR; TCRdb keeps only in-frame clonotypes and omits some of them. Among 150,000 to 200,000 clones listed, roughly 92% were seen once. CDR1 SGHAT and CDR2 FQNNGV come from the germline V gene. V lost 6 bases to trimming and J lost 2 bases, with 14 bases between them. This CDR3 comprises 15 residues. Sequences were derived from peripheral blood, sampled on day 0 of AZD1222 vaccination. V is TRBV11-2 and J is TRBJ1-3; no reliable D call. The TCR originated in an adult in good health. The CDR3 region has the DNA TGTGCCAGCAGTCCAGGACGAACGACTGGAAACACCATATATTTT. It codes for CASSPGRTTGNTIYF.